In its sample, the clone carrying this TCR beta chain was seen many times. Its antigen is not identified. These data belong to a study of T-cell reconstitution after alpha-beta-depleted transplantation in children. Points from the study as a whole: Newly produced T cells mostly accounted for T-cell counts and diversity one year post-transplant. After transplant, high TCRbeta diversity at day 60 in some patients arose from surviving recipient T cells and thymic progenitors.

Trimming stripped 6 bases from V and 2 bases from J, with 13 bases between. CDR3 size: 13 residues. Germline V gene lookup returns CDR1 DFQATT and CDR2 SNEGSKA (reference sequence). Unique molecular identifiers featured in how the TCRbeta library was prepared. TCRdb reprocessed the PCR reads via MiXCR and lists one record per CDR3 protein. The sample includes 90,000 to 150,000 distinct CDR3 sequences, under 25% of them seen just once. Here the sequenced sample was PBMCs, mostly from graft donor cells, taken 180 days after TCRalphabeta/CD19-depleted stem cell transplant. The chain combines TRBV20-1 with TRBJ2-5; no clear D. This TCR was sampled from a male patient aged 2-10 years who had a stem cell transplant for chronic granulomatous disease, so the T cells may come from the graft donor. The CDR3 sequence: CSASSTAQETQYF. For the CDR3, the DNA is TGCAGTGCCTCGAGCACAGCTCAAGAGACCCAGTACTTC.